The source of this T cell receptor (beta chain) is a study of T cells in Graves' hyperthyroidism and ophthalmopathy. Study information: It was at initial diagnosis, before any treatment, that peripheral blood was collected.

Amplification of TCR beta CDR3 regions was performed using RNA transcripts as template. Using the HTBI primer set, a first-round RT-PCR was run on the TCR CDR3. Using its own MiXCR run on the multiplex PCR reads, TCRdb lists one record per CDR3 protein. The sample has roughly 400,000 distinct CDR3 sequences, roughly 14% seen once. This clonotype was found many times. The germline V gene encodes CDR1 LGHDT and CDR2 YNNKEL (reference sequence). This CDR3 has 13 residues. V lost 8 bases, J lost 3 bases, and 11 bases lay in between. Patients aged 18 to 65 had newly diagnosed hyperthyroidism lasting under 2 months. Diagnosing involved the use of clinical symptoms, serum thyroxine and TRAb, thyroid ultrasound and orbital computed tomography. Extraction of PBMCs used roughly 9.3 ml of fresh peripheral blood.

Material for sequencing was blood. The clonotype originates from a woman under 30 with Graves' hyperthyroidism that later progressed to Graves' ophthalmopathy. The chain links TRBV3-1 to TRBJ2-1, with TRBD2 as a possible D gene (6 bases). The CDR3 region has the DNA TGTGCCAGCGAAGGGACTCTCTACAATGAGCAGTTCTTC. It is translated as CASEGTLYNEQFF.